Presented here are 14 T cell receptor beta chains from one specimen sequenced in a study of identical twins. TCRdb called the 5' RACE reads again in MiXCR, with one record for every CDR3 protein. The table records hundreds of thousands of distinct CDR3 sequences, approximately 13% of them present only once. The sample was also linked to a second study, of yellow fever vaccine responses in identical twins.

Sequencing was carried out using CD8+ T cells sorted from blood. These receptors originate from a woman between 18 and 30 years old in good health.

This chain joins TRBV4-2 and TRBJ2-7, with D maybe TRBD1 (5 bases). Trimming took 0 bases from V and 3 from J, leaving 12 bases between them. From germline, CDR1 is LGHNA and CDR2 YNFKEQ. The CDR3 is made up of 15 amino acids. CDR3 amino acids: CASSQERDRLYEQYV. CDR3 nucleotide sequence: TGTGCCAGCAGCCAAGAACGTGACAGACTCTACGAGCAGTACGTC.

This clonotype was picked up a small number of times. The chain has TRBV3-1 and TRBJ2-1, with 11 bases aligning to TRBD2. Germline loops: CDR1 LGHDT, CDR2 YNNKEL (reference sequence). CDR3 length: 18 amino acids. J gave up 4 bases and V 4 bases, and 12 bases lay outside the gene matches. In DNA form, the CDR3 reads TGTGCCAGCAGCCTAAAGAGGCTAGCGGGGGGTCTATACAATGAGCAGTTCTTC. This encodes CASSLKRLAGGLYNEQFF.

A few counts support this clonotype. The chain carries TRBV10-3 and TRBJ2-7, with D uncertain. The germline V gene encodes CDR1 ENHRY and CDR2 SYGVKD. The CDR3 sequence is 17 residues long. V lost 4 bases and J 0 bases, leaving 19 bases between the germline ends. The CDR3, as DNA: TGTGCCATCAGTGGAGACGCGAGAAAGACCTTCTCCTACGAGCAGTACTTC. It codes for CAISGDARKTFSYEQYF.

This clonotype was seen a handful of times. The chain couples TRBV10-3 to TRBJ1-1; weak D call: TRBD1 (5 bases). Trimming shortened V by 6 bases and J by 5 bases, and 16 bases separated the two germline ends. Germline CDR1 ENHRY, CDR2 SYGVKD. The CDR3 extends over 14 amino acids. CDR3 bases: TGTGCCATCAGCTACCCGGGACTCGGGACTGAAGCTTTCTTT. Protein sequence: CAISYPGLGTEAFF.

This clonotype has ten or more counts. V gene TRBV4-1 combines with J gene TRBJ2-5, with TRBD2 matching over 8 bases. Per the germline V gene, CDR1 is MGHRA and CDR2 is YSYEKL. The CDR3 is 16 amino acids. V gave up 2 bases and J gave up 4 bases; unmatched junction bases: 9. The CDR3 sequence: CASSQSPAGLAETQYF. DNA of the CDR3: TGCGCCAGCAGCCAATCGCCTGCTGGACTAGCAGAGACCCAGTACTTC.

This chain links TRBV2 with TRBJ2-7, with D uncertain. The CDR3 has 16 amino acids. Germline V gene sequence: CDR1 SNHLY, CDR2 FYNNEI. CDR3 amino acids: CVDTTESQFNRLEQYF. The CDR3 DNA sequence: TGTGTTGATACCACTGAAAGCCAGTTCAACCGTCTCGAGCAGTACTTC.

This clonotype was seen ten or more times. This chain joins TRBV9 and TRBJ2-3; 12 bases map to TRBD2. There are 16 residues in the CDR3. From germline, CDR1 is SGDLS and CDR2 YYNGEE. V trimming: 2 bases; J trimming: 2 bases; junction bases outside the gene matches: 3. Here the CDR3 reads CASSVASGRATDTQYF. The CDR3 DNA is TGTGCCAGCAGCGTTGCTAGCGGGAGGGCCACAGATACGCAGTATTTT.

This clonotype showed up just a few times. The CDR3 here is CASSLGTEYYEQYF. The CDR3 bases are TGTGCCAGCAGTCTGGGGACCGAGTACTACGAGCAGTACTTC. J is TRBJ2-7 and V is TRBV12-3 or TRBV12-4; either TRBD1 or TRBD2 may fit D (5 bases each). CDR3 length: 14 amino acids. The V gene lost 5 bases and the J gene lost 3 bases, with 14 bases spanning the gap.

J is TRBJ2-3 and V is TRBV27; 8 bases are shared with TRBD1. The CDR3 length is 18 residues. In germline, CDR1 is MNHEY, CDR2 SMNVEV (reference sequence). J was trimmed by 2 bases and V by 1 base; bases with no gene match: 11. CDR3 coding DNA: TGTGCCAGCAGTTTATATGCGCGGGACAGGATCGTCACAGATACGCAGTATTTT. Encoded protein: CASSLYARDRIVTDTQYF.

The chain joins TRBV3-1 to TRBJ2-1; 7 bases fit TRBD2. V lost 1 base, J lost 3 bases, and 3 bases stayed unmatched. Germline loops: CDR1 LGHDT, CDR2 YNNKEL (reference sequence). This CDR3 has 15 residues. The chain's CDR3 is CASSQVGGGYNEQFF. CDR3 DNA: TGTGCCAGCAGCCAAGTGGGCGGGGGCTACAATGAGCAGTTCTTC.

The chain recombines TRBV4-1 with TRBJ2-5; 15 positions match TRBD2. The germline V gene has CDR1 MGHRA and CDR2 YSYEKL. V lost 2 bases, J lost 5 bases, and 9 bases stayed unmatched. The CDR3 runs to 18 residues. CDR3 nucleotides: TGCGCCAGCAGCCAATTGGGGACTAGCGGGAGGTCGTTGGAGACCCAGTACTTC. Its translation is CASSQLGTSGRSLETQYF.

V usage is TRBV9 and J usage is TRBJ2-3; no definite D call. The CDR3 runs 15 residues. V gave up 0 bases and J gave up 6 bases, with 14 bases separating them. Germline CDR1 is SGDLS and CDR2 is YYNGEE. CDR3 nucleotide sequence: TGTGCCAGCAGCGTAGAGGGAAGGGAATACGATACGCAGTATTTT. It is translated as CASSVEGREYDTQYF.

Here the CDR3 reads CATSRERNTGELFF. CDR3 in DNA: TGTGCCACCAGCAGGGAAAGGAACACCGGGGAGCTGTTTTTT. The chain carries TRBV15 and TRBJ2-2; D not certain. CDR3 length equals 14 residues. V gave up 3 bases and J gave up 1 base, with 6 bases separating them. Per germline, CDR1 LNHNV and CDR2 YYDKDF (reference sequence).

This clonotype was observed a handful of times. The chain employs TRBV6-2 or TRBV6-3 and TRBJ2-5; 8 bases are shared with TRBD2. This CDR3 has 15 amino acids. Germline V gene sequence: CDR1 MNHEY, CDR2 SVGEGT. Trimming removed 1 base from V and 2 bases from J; junction bases left unmatched: 3. Here the CDR3 reads CASSYWSSGQETQYF. The CDR3 DNA reads as TGTGCCAGCAGTTACTGGTCTAGCGGGCAAGAGACCCAGTACTTC.